Listed below are T cell receptor beta chains from one sample, sequenced in a study of cytomegalovirus exposure and HLA in healthy donors. Clones were read by immunoSEQ multiplex PCR, and TCRdb kept only the in-frame ones, dropping some. The sample has 250,000 to 350,000 clones, around 86% seen once. Specimen: PBMCs. The receptors originated from a man aged 40-55 years in good health and CMV-seropositive. Both conserved end residues are part of each CDR3. The order of the fields is J gene, V gene, CDR3 protein.

J gene: TRBJ1-2
V gene: TRBV7-9
CDR3 protein: CASSLAQTLDYGYTF

J gene: TRBJ2-2
V gene: TRBV27
CDR3 protein: CASSFWTSGRAGELFF

J gene: TRBJ2-4
V gene: TRBV28
CDR3 protein: CASSLGSGGNIQYF

J gene: TRBJ1-2
V gene: TRBV29-1
CDR3 protein: CSVSQGANGYTF

J gene: TRBJ1-1
V gene: TRBV7-3
CDR3 protein: CASSLIGRGTEAFF

J gene: TRBJ2-1
V gene: TRBV14
CDR3 protein: CASSNRLAGGYNEQFF

J gene: TRBJ2-1
V gene: TRBV9
CDR3 protein: CASSRPGGTYNEQFF

J gene: TRBJ2-7
V gene: TRBV5-6
CDR3 protein: CASSPPSGPRYEQYF

J gene: TRBJ2-5
V gene: TRBV27
CDR3 protein: CASMLSGGWETQYF

J gene: TRBJ1-5
V gene: TRBV5-8
CDR3 protein: CASSPGQGRNQPQHF

J gene: TRBJ1-1
V gene: TRBV5-5
CDR3 protein: CASSLWGGQNTEAFF

J gene: TRBJ1-1
V gene: TRBV15
CDR3 protein: CATSSRRTGGSEAFF

J gene: TRBJ1-2
V gene: TRBV12-5
CDR3 protein: CASGLSGASYGYTF

J gene: TRBJ2-3
V gene: TRBV5-3
CDR3 protein: CARSLKHERVNTDTQYF

J gene: TRBJ2-3
V gene: TRBV27
CDR3 protein: CASSLLYSGSTDTQYF

J gene: TRBJ2-7
V gene: TRBV2
CDR3 protein: CASSGGTFVPYEQYF

J gene: TRBJ2-7
V gene: TRBV6-5
CDR3 protein: CASSWTGYEQYF

J gene: TRBJ1-5
V gene: TRBV6-6
CDR3 protein: CASRRGDRISNQPQHF

J gene: .
V gene: TRBV6-1
CDR3 protein: CASSDKPSGTSYEQYF

J gene: TRBJ2-7
V gene: TRBV4-3
CDR3 protein: CASSQDGTGTYEQYF

J gene: .
V gene: TRBV7-2
CDR3 protein: CASSLGQGRHYEQYF

J gene: TRBJ2-3
V gene: TRBV11-3
CDR3 protein: CASSLDRPGSGVTDTQYF

J gene: TRBJ1-5
V gene: TRBV28
CDR3 protein: CASSLNQPQHF

J gene: TRBJ1-1
V gene: TRBV6-5
CDR3 protein: CASSSPGQGYSEAFF

J gene: TRBJ1-1
V gene: TRBV5-4
CDR3 protein: CASSGVGGKAEAFF

J gene: TRBJ1-5
V gene: TRBV6-4
CDR3 protein: CASSSRGRSNQPQHF

J gene: .
V gene: TRBV6-5
CDR3 protein: CASSGVAGLSYEQYF

J gene: TRBJ2-7
V gene: TRBV11-2
CDR3 protein: CASSRLAGVSYEQYF

J gene: TRBJ2-7
V gene: TRBV4-1
CDR3 protein: CASSQVADYEQYF

J gene: TRBJ2-3
V gene: TRBV4-3
CDR3 protein: CASSQGGEGRADTQYF